This T cell receptor (beta chain) derives from a study of cytomegalovirus exposure and HLA in healthy donors. Study at large: HLA-typed donors were the source of tens of millions of unique TCRs held in an early data release. Study outcomes and limitations: Association of roughly 17,000 TCR beta sequences with HLA alleles was found at 0.05 false discovery rate in a later analysis.

On this clone: What it binds is not known.

The V end was cut by 0 bases, the J end by 9 bases, with 6 bases between. Germline CDR1 and CDR2: LGHNA and YSLEER. The CDR3 is 13 residues long. Healthy bone marrow donors made up the cohort. The PCR made use of 60 Vbeta and 13 Jbeta primers. Data came from immunoSEQ multiplex PCR; TCRdb stores just in-frame clones and leaves some out. The data contain 150,000 to 200,000 clones, over 80% of them singletons. Material: PBMCs. This receptor was taken from a man aged 50 or older in good health and CMV-seropositive. The V call is TRBV4-3, the J call TRBJ1-6; D not certain. The CDR3 is CASSQDLGSPLHF. The CDR3 bases are TGCGCCAGCAGCCAAGATCTCGGTTCACCCCTCCACTTT.